Described below is a single TCR beta chain sequence and its context. The target antigen is unknown. The germline CDR1 and CDR2 sequences are SGHAT and FQNNGV. Trimming took 6 bases from V and 9 from J, leaving 18 bases between them. The CDR3 covers 14 residues. Source study methods: ImmunoSEQ junction-only sequences lacked quality scores, so their filtering differed. Data came from immunoSEQ multiplex PCR; TCRdb stores just in-frame clones and leaves some out. The V and J calls and clone size are taken from that table; D and trimming were inferred from the DNA. The table lists over a million clones, 96% of them singletons. The data are from a study of shared clonotypes between healthy human individuals. Findings of the study overall: The naive CD4 repertoires of several donors were compared, and roughly 5% of clonotypes were shared.

Sample: naive CD4+ T cells sorted from blood. Indicated subset: CD45RA+ positively selected. The TCR sequence derives from a man aged 30 to 39 in good health. The rearrangement uses TRBV11-2 and TRBJ2-1; no reliable D call. CDR3 sequence reads: CASRNFQPSAEQFF. The CDR3 region has the DNA TGTGCCAGCAGAAATTTCCAGCCTTCCGCTGAGCAGTTCTTC.